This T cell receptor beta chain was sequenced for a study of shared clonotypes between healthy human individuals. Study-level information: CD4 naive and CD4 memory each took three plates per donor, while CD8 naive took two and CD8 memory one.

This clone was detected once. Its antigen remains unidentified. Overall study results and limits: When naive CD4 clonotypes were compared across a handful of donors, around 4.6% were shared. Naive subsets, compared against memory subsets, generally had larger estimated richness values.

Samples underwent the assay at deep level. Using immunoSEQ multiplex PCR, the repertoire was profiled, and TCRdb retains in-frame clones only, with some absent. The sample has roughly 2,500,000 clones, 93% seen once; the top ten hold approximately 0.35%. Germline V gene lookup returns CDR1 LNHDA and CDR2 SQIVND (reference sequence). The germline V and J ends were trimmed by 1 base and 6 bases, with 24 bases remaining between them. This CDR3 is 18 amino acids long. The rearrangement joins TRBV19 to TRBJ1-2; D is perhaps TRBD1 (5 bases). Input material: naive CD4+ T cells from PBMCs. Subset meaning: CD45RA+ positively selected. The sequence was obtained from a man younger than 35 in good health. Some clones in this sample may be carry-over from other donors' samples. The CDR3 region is CASSIVPTGLRDRDGYTF. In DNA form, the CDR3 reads TGTGCCAGTAGTATAGTACCCACGGGACTCCGGGATCGGGATGGCTACACCTTC.